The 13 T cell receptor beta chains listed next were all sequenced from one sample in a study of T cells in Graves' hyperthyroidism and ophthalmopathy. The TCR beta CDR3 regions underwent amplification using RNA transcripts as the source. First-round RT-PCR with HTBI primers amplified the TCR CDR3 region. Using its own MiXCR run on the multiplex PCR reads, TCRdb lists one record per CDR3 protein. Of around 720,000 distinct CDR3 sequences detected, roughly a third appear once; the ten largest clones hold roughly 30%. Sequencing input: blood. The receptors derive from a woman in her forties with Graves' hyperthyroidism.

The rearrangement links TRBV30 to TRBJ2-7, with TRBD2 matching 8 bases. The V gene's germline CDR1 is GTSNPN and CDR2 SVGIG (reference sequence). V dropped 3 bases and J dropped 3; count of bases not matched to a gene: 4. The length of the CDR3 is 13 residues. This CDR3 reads CAWRLAELYEQYF. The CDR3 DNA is TGTGCCTGGAGACTAGCGGAACTCTACGAGCAGTACTTC. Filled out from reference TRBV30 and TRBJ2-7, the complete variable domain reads SQTIHQWPATLVQPVGSPLSLECTVEGTSNPNLYWYRQAAGRGLQLLFYSVGIGQISSEVPQNLSASRPQDRQFILSSKKLLLSDSGFYLCAWRLAELYEQYFGPGTRLTVT.

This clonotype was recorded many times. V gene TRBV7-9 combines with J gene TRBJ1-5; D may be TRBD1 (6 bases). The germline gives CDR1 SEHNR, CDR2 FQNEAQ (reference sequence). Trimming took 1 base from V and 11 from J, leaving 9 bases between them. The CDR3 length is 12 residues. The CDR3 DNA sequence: TGTGCCAGCAGCTTAGGGGGGGCAGCCCAGCATTTT. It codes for CASSLGGAAQHF.

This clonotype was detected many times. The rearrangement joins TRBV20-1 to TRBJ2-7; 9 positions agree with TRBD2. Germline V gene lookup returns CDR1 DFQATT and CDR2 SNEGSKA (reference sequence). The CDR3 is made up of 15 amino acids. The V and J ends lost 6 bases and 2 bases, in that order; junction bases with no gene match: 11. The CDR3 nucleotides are TGCAGTGCCCCGAGGCGGACTAGCGAACCCTACGAGCAGTACTTC. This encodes CSAPRRTSEPYEQYF.

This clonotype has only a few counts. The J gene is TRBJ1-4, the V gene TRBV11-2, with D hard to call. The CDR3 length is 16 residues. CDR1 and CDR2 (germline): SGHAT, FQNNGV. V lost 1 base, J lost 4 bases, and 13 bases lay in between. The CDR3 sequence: CASSLGEFWNNEKLFF. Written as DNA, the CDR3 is TGTGCCAGCAGCTTAGGGGAGTTCTGGAATAATGAAAAACTGTTTTTT. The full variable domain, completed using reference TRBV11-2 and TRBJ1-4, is EAGVAQSPRYKIIEKRQSVAFWCNPISGHATLYWYQQILGQGPKLLIQFQNNGVVDDSQLPKDRFSAERLKGVDSTLKIQPAKLEDSAVYLCASSLGEFWNNEKLFFGSGTQLSVL.

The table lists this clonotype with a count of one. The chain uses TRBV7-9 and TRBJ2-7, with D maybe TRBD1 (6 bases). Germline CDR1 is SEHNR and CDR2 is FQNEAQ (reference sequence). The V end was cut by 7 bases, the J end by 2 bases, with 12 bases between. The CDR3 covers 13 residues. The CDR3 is CASKTTGPYEQYF. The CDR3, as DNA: TGTGCCAGCAAAACCACAGGGCCCTACGAGCAGTACTTC.

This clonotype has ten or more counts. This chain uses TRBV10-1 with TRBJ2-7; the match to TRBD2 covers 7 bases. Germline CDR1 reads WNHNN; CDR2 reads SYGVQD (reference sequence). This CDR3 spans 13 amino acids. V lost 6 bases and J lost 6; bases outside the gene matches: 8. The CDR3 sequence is CASSLTSRGEQYF. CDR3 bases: TGCGCCAGCAGCTTGACTAGCCGGGGCGAGCAGTACTTC.

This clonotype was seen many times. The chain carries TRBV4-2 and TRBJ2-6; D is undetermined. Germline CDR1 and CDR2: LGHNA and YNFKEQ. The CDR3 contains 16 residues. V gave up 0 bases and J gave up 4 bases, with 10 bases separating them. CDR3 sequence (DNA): TGTGCCAGCAGCCAAGATACGGATTCCGGGGCCAACGTCCTGACTTTC. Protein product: CASSQDTDSGANVLTF.

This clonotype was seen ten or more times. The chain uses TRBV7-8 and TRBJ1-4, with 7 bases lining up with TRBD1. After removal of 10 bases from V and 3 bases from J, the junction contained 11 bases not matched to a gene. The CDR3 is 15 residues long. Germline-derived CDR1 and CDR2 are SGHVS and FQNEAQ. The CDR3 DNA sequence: TGTGCCACCACGGAAGCCGGGACAGCTAATGAAAAACTGTTTTTT. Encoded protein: CATTEAGTANEKLFF.

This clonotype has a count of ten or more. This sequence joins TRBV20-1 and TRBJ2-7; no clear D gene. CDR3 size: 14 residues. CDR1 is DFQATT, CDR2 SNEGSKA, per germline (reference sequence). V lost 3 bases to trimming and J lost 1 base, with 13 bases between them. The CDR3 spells CSARDSSSSYEQYF. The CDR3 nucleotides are TGCAGTGCTAGGGATAGCAGTAGTTCCTACGAGCAGTACTTC.

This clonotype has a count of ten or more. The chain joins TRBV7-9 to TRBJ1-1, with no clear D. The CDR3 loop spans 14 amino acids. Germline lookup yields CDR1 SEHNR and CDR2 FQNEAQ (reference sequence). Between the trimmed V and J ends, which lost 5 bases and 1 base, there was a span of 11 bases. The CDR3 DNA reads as TGTGCCAGCAGCCCCGACGGAGAGAACACTGAAGCTTTCTTT. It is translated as CASSPDGENTEAFF.

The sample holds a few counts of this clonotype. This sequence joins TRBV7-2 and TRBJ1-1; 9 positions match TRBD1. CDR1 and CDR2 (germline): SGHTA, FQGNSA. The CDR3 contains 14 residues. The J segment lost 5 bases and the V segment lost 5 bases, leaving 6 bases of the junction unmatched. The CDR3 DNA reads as TGTGCCAGCAGCGGGGGGACAGGGTCGACTGAAGCTTTCTTT. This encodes CASSGGTGSTEAFF.

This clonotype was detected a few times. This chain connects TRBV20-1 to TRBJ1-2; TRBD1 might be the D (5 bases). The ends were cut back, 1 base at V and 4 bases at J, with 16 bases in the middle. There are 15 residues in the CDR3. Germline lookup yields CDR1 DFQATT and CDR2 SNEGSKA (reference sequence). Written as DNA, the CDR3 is TGCAGTGCTAGAGCGAGTTCGGGGGAATTCTATGGCTACACCTTC. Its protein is CSARASSGEFYGYTF.

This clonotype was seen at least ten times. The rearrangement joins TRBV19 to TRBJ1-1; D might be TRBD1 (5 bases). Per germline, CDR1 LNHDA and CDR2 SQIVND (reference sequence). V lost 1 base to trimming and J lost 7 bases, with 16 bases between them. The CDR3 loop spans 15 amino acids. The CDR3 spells CASSIGSGQGYEAFF. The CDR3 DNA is TGTGCCAGTAGTATAGGGTCTGGGCAGGGCTATGAAGCTTTCTTT.